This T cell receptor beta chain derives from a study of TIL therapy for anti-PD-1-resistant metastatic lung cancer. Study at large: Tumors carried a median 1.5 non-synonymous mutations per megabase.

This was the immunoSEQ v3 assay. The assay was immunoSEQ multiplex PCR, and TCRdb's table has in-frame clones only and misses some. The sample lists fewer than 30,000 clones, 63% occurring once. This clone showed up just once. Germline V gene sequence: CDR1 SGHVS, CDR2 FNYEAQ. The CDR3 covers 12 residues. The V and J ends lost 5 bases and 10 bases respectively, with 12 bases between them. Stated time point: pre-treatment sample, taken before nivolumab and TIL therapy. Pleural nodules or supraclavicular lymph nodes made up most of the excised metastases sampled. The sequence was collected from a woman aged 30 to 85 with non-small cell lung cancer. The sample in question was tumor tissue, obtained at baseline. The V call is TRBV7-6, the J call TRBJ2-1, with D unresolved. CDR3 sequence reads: CASSRTTPEQFF. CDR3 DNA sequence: TGTGCCAGCAGCAGGACGACACCCGAGCAGTTCTTC.